This TCR beta chain appears in the sequencing data of a study of T-cell reconstitution after alpha-beta-depleted transplantation in children. This CDR3 region has 17 residues. The V end lost 0 bases, the J end lost 1 base, and 16 bases lay between the germline ends. CDR1 and CDR2 from the germline V gene are SGHDT and YYEEEE. Unique molecular identifiers were incorporated when the TCRbeta library was constructed. TCRdb re-called the PCR reads with MiXCR, one entry per CDR3 protein. The table includes about 240,000 distinct CDR3 sequences, 12% detected once. The J gene is TRBJ1-2, the V gene TRBV5-6; the D is unclear. This receptor was taken from a human donor who donated a stem cell graft to a child with acute lymphoblastic leukemia. The source material was PBMCs from the stem cell graft donor, sampled from the stem cell graft. The CDR3 is CASSLGLDSSYNYGYTF. CDR3 nucleotide sequence: TGTGCCAGCAGCTTGGGTCTGGACTCTTCGTATAACTATGGCTACACCTTC.